The clone carrying this TCR beta chain was seen only a few times. Antigen: not known. The source of the sample is a study of cytomegalovirus exposure and HLA in healthy donors. The wider study: Counted in an early data release were roughly 81 million unique TCRs from HLA-typed donors.

Study-wide results and caveats: HLA alleles showed associations with 16,951 TCR beta sequences in a later analysis, at a 0.05 false discovery rate. Most sequenced TCRs were rare (though some public TCRs occurred in many donors). The investigators catalogued some 160 TCR beta chains as cytomegalovirus-associated.

Amplification used 60 Vbeta primers and 13 Jbeta primers. Only in-frame clones appear in the TCRdb table, and some are missing; sequencing was by immunoSEQ multiplex PCR. The top ten clones hold 1.5% of a sample with 150,000 to 250,000 clones, about four fifths of them seen once. This sequence originates from a girl under 18 in good health and CMV-seropositive. The sequenced sample was PBMCs.

The CDR3 DNA sequence: TGTGCCAGCAGCGTGAGTGCGGGGGGGCAAGAGACCCAGTACTTC. It encodes CASSVSAGGQETQYF. The V gene is TRBV9, the J gene TRBJ2-5; TRBD2 matches 9 bases. CDR3 length: 15 residues. J gave up 2 bases and V 2 bases, and 4 bases lay outside the gene matches. Per the germline V gene, CDR1 is SGDLS and CDR2 is YYNGEE. Drawing the rest from reference TRBV9 and TRBJ2-5, the complete variable domain is DSGVTQTPKHLITATGQRVTLRCSPRSGDLSVYWYQQSLDQGLQFLIQYYNGEERAKGNILERFSAQQFPDLHSELNLSSLELGDSALYFCASSVSAGGQETQYFGPGTRLLVL.